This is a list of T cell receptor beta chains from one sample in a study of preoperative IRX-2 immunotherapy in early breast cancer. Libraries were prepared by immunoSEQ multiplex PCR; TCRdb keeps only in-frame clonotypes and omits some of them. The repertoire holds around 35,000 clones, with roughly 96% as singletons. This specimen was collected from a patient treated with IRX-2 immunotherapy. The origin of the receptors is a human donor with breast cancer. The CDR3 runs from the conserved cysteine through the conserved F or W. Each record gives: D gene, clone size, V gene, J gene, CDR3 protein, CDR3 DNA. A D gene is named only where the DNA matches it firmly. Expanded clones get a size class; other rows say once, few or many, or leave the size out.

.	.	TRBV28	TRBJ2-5	CATERGGQETQYF	TGTGCCACCGAAAGGGGGGGACAAGAGACCCAGTACTTC
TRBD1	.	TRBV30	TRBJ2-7	CAWMGDRGREQYF	TGTGCCTGGATGGGGGACAGGGGTCGTGAGCAGTACTTC
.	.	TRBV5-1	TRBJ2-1	CASSLDSYNEQFF	TGCGCCAGCAGCTTGGATTCCTACAATGAGCAGTTCTTC
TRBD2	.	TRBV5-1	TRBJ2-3	CASSPPTSGMIDTQYF	TGCGCCAGCAGCCCCCCCACTAGCGGGATGATCGATACGCAGTATTTT
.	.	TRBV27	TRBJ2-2	CASTPTSPGGELFF	TGTGCCAGCACCCCCACTAGTCCGGGCGGGGAGCTGTTTTTT
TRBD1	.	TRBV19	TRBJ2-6	CATGGLSGANVLTF	TGTGCCACAGGGGGCTTATCTGGGGCCAACGTCCTGACTTTC
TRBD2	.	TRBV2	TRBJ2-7	CARGTSGRDYEQYF	TGTGCCAGGGGGACTAGCGGGCGAGACTACGAGCAGTACTTC
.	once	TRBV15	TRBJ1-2	CATSRAFGDGLGGYTF	TGTGCCACCAGCAGAGCTTTCGGGGACGGGCTGGGAGGCTACACCTTC
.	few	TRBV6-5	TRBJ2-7	CASSWTGQAFYEQYF	TGTGCCAGCAGTTGGACGGGTCAAGCCTTCTACGAGCAGTACTTC
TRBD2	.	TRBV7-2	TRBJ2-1	CASSDRTSGSVYEQFF	TGTGCCAGCAGCGACCGCACTAGCGGGAGTGTCTATGAGCAGTTCTTC
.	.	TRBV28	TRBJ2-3	CASSLSPDTQYF	TGTGCCAGCAGTTTATCCCCAGATACGCAGTATTTT
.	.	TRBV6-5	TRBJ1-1	CASLSREGRNTEAFF	TGTGCCAGCCTCTCTAGGGAGGGTCGCAACACTGAAGCTTTCTTT
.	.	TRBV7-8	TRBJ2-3	CASSLGATDTQYF	TGTGCCAGCAGCTTGGGGGCCACAGATACGCAGTATTTT
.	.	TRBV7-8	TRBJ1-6	CASSDSLLLDSPLHF	TGTGCCAGCAGCGATTCTCTTCTCCTCGATTCACCCCTCCACTTT
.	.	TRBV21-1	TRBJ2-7	CASSRTGISTAYEQYF	TGTGCCAGCAGCAGGACAGGGATCTCGACCGCCTACGAGCAGTACTTC
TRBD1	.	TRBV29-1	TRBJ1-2	CSVEEGQPNYGYTF	TGCAGCGTTGAAGAGGGACAGCCGAACTATGGCTACACCTTC
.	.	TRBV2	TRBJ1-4	CASSGLSLTNEKLFF	TGTGCCAGCAGTGGACTGAGCTTGACTAATGAAAAACTGTTTTTT
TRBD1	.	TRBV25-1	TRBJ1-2	CASGSQQGNGYTF	TGTGCCAGCGGAAGCCAACAGGGGAATGGCTACACCTTC
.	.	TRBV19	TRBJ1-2	CASSIASRGNYGYTF	TGTGCCAGTAGTATAGCGTCTAGGGGGAACTATGGCTACACCTTC
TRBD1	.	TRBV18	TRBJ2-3	CASSPIQGVGTDTQYF	TGTGCCAGCTCACCGATACAGGGGGTAGGCACAGATACGCAGTATTTT
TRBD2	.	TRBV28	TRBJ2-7	CASSLALAGSREQYF	TGTGCCAGCAGTTTGGCACTAGCGGGTTCTCGAGAGCAGTACTTC
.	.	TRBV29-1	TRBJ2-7	CSAGSYEQYF	TGCAGCGCTGGCTCCTACGAGCAGTACTTC
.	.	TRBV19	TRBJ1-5	CASSRWGDNQPQHF	TGTGCCAGTAGTCGTTGGGGGGACAATCAGCCCCAGCATTTT
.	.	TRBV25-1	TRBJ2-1	CASSEGGNYNEQFF	TGTGCCAGCAGTGAAGGGGGGAACTACAATGAGCAGTTCTTC
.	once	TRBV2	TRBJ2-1	CASMFAGWTNEQFF	TGTGCCAGCATGTTTGCGGGATGGACGAATGAGCAGTTCTTC
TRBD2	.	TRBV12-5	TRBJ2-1	CASGLGLAGYNEQFF	TGTGCTAGTGGCCTCGGACTAGCGGGGTACAATGAGCAGTTCTTC
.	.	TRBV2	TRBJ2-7	CASSGRGEQYF	TGTGCCAGCAGTGGCAGGGGCGAGCAGTACTTC
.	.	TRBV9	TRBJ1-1	CASSVGGKTEAFF	TGTGCCAGCAGCGTAGGGGGGAAGACTGAAGCTTTCTTT
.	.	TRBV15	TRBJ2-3	CATSRDRAREGSSVPDTQYF	TGTGCCACCAGCAGAGATCGGGCTAGAGAAGGGTCGTCCGTCCCAGATACGCAGTATTTT
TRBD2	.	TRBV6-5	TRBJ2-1	CASSASSGSSDEQFF	TGTGCCAGCAGTGCCTCTAGCGGGAGTTCAGATGAGCAGTTCTTC
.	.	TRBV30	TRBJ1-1	CAWSVRGGRAEAFF	TGTGCCTGGAGTGTACGCGGTGGCAGGGCGGAAGCTTTCTTT
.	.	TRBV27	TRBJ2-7	CASSRQTRKGYEQYF	TGTGCCAGCAGTAGACAGACCCGAAAAGGTTACGAGCAGTACTTC
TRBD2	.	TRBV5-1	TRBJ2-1	CASSPWGSGTYEQFF	TGCGCCAGCAGCCCGTGGGGTAGCGGGACATATGAGCAGTTCTTC
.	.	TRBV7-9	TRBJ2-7	CASSLEVLASYEQYF	TGTGCCAGCAGCTTAGAGGTTCTCGCCTCCTACGAGCAGTACTTC
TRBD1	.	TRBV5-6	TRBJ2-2	CASSRGQGGTGELFF	TGTGCCAGCAGCCGGGGACAGGGGGGAACCGGGGAGCTGTTTTTT
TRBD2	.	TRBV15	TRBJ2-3	CATTPLAGGGTDTQYF	TGTGCCACCACCCCACTAGCGGGGGGGGGCACAGATACGCAGTATTTT
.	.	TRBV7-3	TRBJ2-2	CASTYSNTGELFF	TGTGCCAGCACCTATTCCAACACCGGGGAGCTGTTTTTT
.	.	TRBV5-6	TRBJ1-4	CASSLDRVSEKLFF	TGTGCCAGCAGCTTGGACAGGGTCAGCGAAAAACTGTTTTTT
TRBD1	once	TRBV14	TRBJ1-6	CASSARGQGARNSPLHF	TGTGCCAGCAGCGCCCGGGGGCAGGGGGCGCGAAATTCACCCCTCCACTTT
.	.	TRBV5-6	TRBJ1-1	CASSLRDALMNTEAFF	TGTGCCAGCAGCTTGAGGGACGCCCTCATGAACACTGAAGCTTTCTTT
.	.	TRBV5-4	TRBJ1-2	CASSRDGVYGYTF	TGTGCCAGCAGCCGGGACGGGGTCTATGGCTACACCTTC
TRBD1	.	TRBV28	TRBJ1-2	CASSRPGTGASGYTF	TGTGCCAGCAGTCGACCCGGGACAGGGGCCAGCGGCTACACCTTC
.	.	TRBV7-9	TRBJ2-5	CASSPPSGTLRETQYF	TGTGCCAGCAGCCCCCCGTCCGGGACCTTACGAGAGACCCAGTACTTC
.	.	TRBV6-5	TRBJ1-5	CASFRDPNQPQHF	TGTGCCAGTTTCAGGGATCCCAATCAGCCCCAGCATTTT
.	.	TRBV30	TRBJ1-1	CAWSVKEEHVRSWGSGTEAFF	TGTGCCTGGAGTGTTAAAGAGGAACATGTCAGGTCTTGGGGGAGCGGCACTGAAGCTTTCTTT
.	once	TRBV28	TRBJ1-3	CASSWSPGATGNTIYF	TGTGCCAGCAGTTGGTCCCCGGGCGCAACTGGAAACACCATATATTTT
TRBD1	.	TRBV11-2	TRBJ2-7	CASSQPGTGYEQYF	TGTGCCAGCAGCCAGCCCGGGACAGGCTACGAGCAGTACTTC
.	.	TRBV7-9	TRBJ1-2	CASSLVGFGVGYTF	TGTGCCAGCAGCTTAGTCGGATTTGGTGTTGGCTACACCTTC
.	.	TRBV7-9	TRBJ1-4	CASSQSGGAYEKLFF	TGTGCCAGCAGCCAGAGCGGAGGGGCGTATGAAAAACTGTTTTTT
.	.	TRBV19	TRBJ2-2	CASSPTSYPPGELFF	TGTGCCAGTAGCCCAACCTCTTATCCACCCGGGGAGCTGTTTTTT
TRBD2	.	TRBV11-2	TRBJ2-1	CASSLDYVRTSGSFNEQFF	TGTGCCAGCAGCTTAGATTACGTGAGGACTAGCGGGAGTTTTAATGAGCAGTTCTTC